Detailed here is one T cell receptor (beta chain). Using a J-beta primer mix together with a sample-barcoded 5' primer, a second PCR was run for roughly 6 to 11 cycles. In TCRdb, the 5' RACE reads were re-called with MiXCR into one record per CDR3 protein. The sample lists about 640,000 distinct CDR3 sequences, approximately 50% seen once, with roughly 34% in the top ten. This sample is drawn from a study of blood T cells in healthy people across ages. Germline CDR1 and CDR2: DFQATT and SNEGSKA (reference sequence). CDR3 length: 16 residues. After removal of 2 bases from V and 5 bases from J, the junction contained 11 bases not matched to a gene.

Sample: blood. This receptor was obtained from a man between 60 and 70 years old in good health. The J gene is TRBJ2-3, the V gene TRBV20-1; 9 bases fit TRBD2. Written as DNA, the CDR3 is TGCAGTGCTAGATCCAGTAGGGGACTAGCTGTAGATACGCAGTATTTT. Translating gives CSARSSRGLAVDTQYF.